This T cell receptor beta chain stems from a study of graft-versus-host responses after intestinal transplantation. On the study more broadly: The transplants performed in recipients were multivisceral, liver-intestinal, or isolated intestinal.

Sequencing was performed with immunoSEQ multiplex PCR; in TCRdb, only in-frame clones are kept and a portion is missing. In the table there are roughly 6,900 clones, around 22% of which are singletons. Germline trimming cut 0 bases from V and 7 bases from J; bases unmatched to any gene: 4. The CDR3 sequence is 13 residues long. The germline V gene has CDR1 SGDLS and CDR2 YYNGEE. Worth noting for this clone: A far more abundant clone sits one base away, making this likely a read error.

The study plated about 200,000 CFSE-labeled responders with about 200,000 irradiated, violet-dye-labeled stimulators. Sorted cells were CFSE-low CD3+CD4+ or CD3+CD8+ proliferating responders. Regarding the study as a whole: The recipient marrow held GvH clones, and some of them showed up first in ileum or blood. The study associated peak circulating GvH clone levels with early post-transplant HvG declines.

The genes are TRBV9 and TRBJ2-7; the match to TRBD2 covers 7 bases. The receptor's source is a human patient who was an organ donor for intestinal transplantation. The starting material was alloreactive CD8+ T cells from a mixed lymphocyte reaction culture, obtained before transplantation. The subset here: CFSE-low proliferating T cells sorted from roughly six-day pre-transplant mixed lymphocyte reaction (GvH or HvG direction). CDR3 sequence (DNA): TGTGCCAGCAGCGTAGGGGACTACAATGAGCAGTACTTC. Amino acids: CASSVGDYNEQYF.